Shown below are 18 T cell receptor beta chains from a single sample sequenced in a study of blood T cell repertoires in COVID-19 (dated by TCRdb to the early 2020s). The protocol used for the library was the immunoSEQ multiplex PCR assay. The immuneACCESS repertoire file appears here via TCRdb, limited to in-frame rearrangements. These files lack a portion of the clones; in checked studies, under half of the deficit traces to unresolved V genes, and the cause of the others is not known. This sample has 200,000 or so clones in its table, and around four fifths of those were observed once. The leading ten clones occupy about 5.5% of the sample. Sequenced input: peripheral blood. Source of these receptors: a woman aged 25 to 45 with acute or convalescent COVID-19.

The V and J genes are TRBV28 and TRBJ1-5; the D gene is possibly TRBD1 (5 bases). Trimming cost V 3 bases and J 11 bases, with 20 bases left between them. The germline gives CDR1 MDHEN, CDR2 SYDVKM. The CDR3 spans 15 residues. The CDR3 nucleotides read TGTGCCAGCAGTTTTTTCAACAGGCGGACCCAGACCCAGCATTTT. This encodes CASSFFNRRTQTQHF.

The rearrangement links TRBV25-1 to TRBJ1-5, with 7 bases fitting TRBD1. Per germline, CDR1 MGHDK and CDR2 SYGVNS. The CDR3 length is 14 residues. With V trimmed by 4 bases and J by 0 bases, 0 bases remained unmatched. This CDR3 reads CASSGDSSNQPQHF. In nucleotides, the CDR3 is TGTGCCAGCAGTGGGGACAGTAGCAATCAGCCCCAGCATTTT.

As DNA, the CDR3 is TGTGCCAGCAGTGAGGGACAGGTTCACGAAAAACTGTTTTTT. Encoded protein: CASSEGQVHEKLFF. V is TRBV6-1 and J is TRBJ1-4; the match to TRBD1 covers 8 bases. Germline loops: CDR1 MNHNS, CDR2 SASEGT. J lost 8 bases, V lost 3 bases, and 5 bases had no gene match. CDR3 size: 14 residues.

This clone was counted between two and nine times. CDR3 in DNA: TGTGCCAGCAGCTTAGTCCCCAAATTCGAGGAGCAGTACTTC. It is translated as CASSLVPKFEEQYF. The V call is TRBV7-9, the J call TRBJ2-7; D is ambiguous. Germline CDR1 SEHNR, CDR2 FQNEAQ (reference sequence). The CDR3 totals 14 residues. The V gene lost 1 base and the J gene lost 7 bases, with 14 bases spanning the gap.

This sequence joins TRBV21-1 and TRBJ2-3; TRBD2 is the table's D call and was not checked against the DNA. TRBV21-1 is labeled a pseudogene. The CDR3 contains 13 residues. The CDR3 loop reads CASSNPRTDTQYF. DNA of the CDR3: TGTGCCAGCAGCAACCCGAGGACAGATACGCAGTATTTT.

This clone came up once. Germline is not matched at one junction end, which may reflect a read error. This chain uses TRBV5-6 with TRBJ2-5; possible D gene TRBD1, 6 bases. The CDR3 runs 15 residues. The germline CDR1 and CDR2 sequences are SGHDT and YYEEEE. CDR3 amino acids: CASSLDGGIAETQYF. CDR3 sequence (DNA): TGTGCCAGCAGTTTGGATGGGGGCATAGCCGAGACCCAGTACTTC.

V and J are TRBV27 and TRBJ1-2; tentative D call: TRBD1 (5 bases). The germline V and J ends were trimmed by 2 bases and 3 bases, with 19 bases remaining between them. The germline V gene has CDR1 MNHEY and CDR2 SMNVEV (reference sequence). There are 17 residues in the CDR3. The CDR3 sequence: CASSLQGDASVYYGYTF. The DNA for the CDR3 is TGTGCCAGCAGTTTACAAGGGGATGCTTCAGTCTACTATGGCTACACCTTC.

V is TRBV6-5 and J is TRBJ1-2; 8 positions match TRBD1. Germline lookup yields CDR1 MNHEY and CDR2 SVGAGI. V trimming: 6 bases; J trimming: 4 bases; junction bases outside the gene matches: 1. The CDR3 is 12 residues long. CDR3 loop: CASSGTGYGYTF. The CDR3, as DNA: TGTGCCAGCAGCGGGACAGGCTATGGCTACACCTTC.

The chain has TRBV18 and TRBJ2-5; 8 bases line up with TRBD1. Germline V lookup: CDR1 KGHSH, CDR2 LQKENI. V lost 3 bases to trimming and J lost 7 bases; unmatched junction nucleotides: 13. This CDR3 is built from 16 residues. CDR3 sequence (DNA): TGTGCCAGCTCACCGGTAGACAGGGGCTACATTGGGACCCAGTACTTC. Protein: CASSPVDRGYIGTQYF.

The V call is TRBV30, the J call TRBJ1-5; 8 nucleotides match TRBD1. The CDR3 has 13 residues. The J segment lost 6 bases and the V segment lost 1 base, leaving 2 bases of the junction unmatched. CDR1 and CDR2 from the germline V gene are GTSNPN and SVGIG (reference sequence). This CDR3 reads CAWSARGRQPQHF. The DNA for the CDR3 is TGTGCCTGGAGTGCCAGGGGGCGTCAGCCCCAGCATTTT. The variable domain in full, completed from reference TRBV30 and TRBJ1-5, reads SQTIHQWPATLVQPVGSPLSLECTVEGTSNPNLYWYRQAAGRGLQLLFYSVGIGQISSEVPQNLSASRPQDRQFILSSKKLLLSDSGFYLCAWSARGRQPQHFGDGTRLSIL.

V gene TRBV6-5 combines with J gene TRBJ2-2, with D possibly matching TRBD1 (6 bases). Germline V lookup: CDR1 MNHEY, CDR2 SVGAGI. The CDR3 spans 14 residues. Trimming stripped 6 bases from V and 1 base from J, with 9 bases between. The DNA of the CDR3 is TGTGCCAGCAGGGACAGATTGAACACCGGGGAGCTGTTTTTT. Encoded protein: CASRDRLNTGELFF.

V and J are TRBV6-5 and TRBJ2-2; 10 positions match TRBD1. The ends lost 2 bases at V and 3 bases at J; junction bases unmatched: 3. This CDR3 spans 16 amino acids. From germline, CDR1 is MNHEY and CDR2 SVGAGI. CDR3 sequence (DNA): TGTGCCAGCAGTTACGGGACAGGGGCCTACACCGGGGAGCTGTTTTTT. Amino acids: CASSYGTGAYTGELFF.

The chain combines TRBV28 with TRBJ2-7; TRBD2 matches 11 bases. This CDR3 has 20 residues. Germline V gene lookup returns CDR1 MDHEN and CDR2 SYDVKM. J gave up 1 base and V 3 bases, and 17 bases lay outside the gene matches. The CDR3 spells CASSLKQILAGGRSSYEQYF. As DNA, the CDR3 is TGTGCCAGCAGTTTGAAACAAATCTTAGCGGGAGGGCGATCTTCCTACGAGCAGTACTTC.

The CDR3 protein is CASSSPRDPQETQYF. Here the CDR3 DNA reads TGTGCCAGCAGCTCGCCTCGGGATCCTCAAGAGACCCAGTACTTC. The rearrangement uses TRBV11-2 and TRBJ2-5; maybe TRBD2 (5 bases). V was shortened by 4 bases and J by 2 bases, with 14 bases between the two germline ends. The CDR3 length is 15 residues. Germline CDR1 and CDR2: SGHAT and FQNNGV.

J is TRBJ2-5 and V is TRBV6-2 or TRBV6-3; 13 positions match TRBD2. The length of the CDR3 is 17 residues. Germline CDR1 is MNHEY and CDR2 is SVGEGT. Trimming at V came to 6 bases and at J to 4 bases, leaving 11 bases not matched to a gene. The DNA of the CDR3 is TGTGCCAGCAGCCGTGGACTAGCGGGAGCCGGGGGAGAGACCCAGTACTTC. It is translated as CASSRGLAGAGGETQYF.

The chain joins TRBV20-1 to TRBJ2-7, with D perhaps matching TRBD1 (5 bases). Trimming shortened V by 3 bases and J by 0 bases, and 18 bases separated the two germline ends. The germline V gene encodes CDR1 DFQATT and CDR2 SNEGSKA (reference sequence). CDR3 length: 16 amino acids. The CDR3 spells CSASEFGARSSYEQYF. The DNA for the CDR3 is TGCAGTGCTAGTGAGTTTGGGGCCAGGAGCTCCTACGAGCAGTACTTC.

The V call is TRBV3-1 (or the pseudogene TRBV3-2), the J call TRBJ2-7; 7 nucleotides align to TRBD2. The CDR3 sequence is 15 residues long. Losses at the gene ends were 4 bases for V and 3 bases for J; bases not matched to a gene: 9. Germline V lookup: CDR1 LGHDT, CDR2 YNNKEL (reference sequence). CDR3 sequence (DNA): TGTGCCAGCAGCCCGATCGGGGGGTTCGGCTACGAGCAGTACTTC. Translated, it gives CASSPIGGFGYEQYF.

The gene calls are TRBV3-1 (or the pseudogene TRBV3-2) and TRBJ2-2; TRBD1 agrees at 9 bases. The CDR3 covers 18 residues. With V trimmed by 4 bases and J by 4 bases, 13 bases remained unmatched. CDR1 and CDR2 from the germline V gene are LGHDT and YNNKEL (reference sequence). CDR3 region: CASSRRLQGAAGTGELFF. For the CDR3, the DNA is TGTGCCAGCAGCCGTCGTCTACAGGGGGCGGCGGGCACCGGGGAGCTGTTTTTT.